This TCR beta chain is from a study of beta chain features in type 1 diabetes. This CDR3 has 14 residues. Trimming stripped 4 bases from V and 2 bases from J, with 11 bases between. The germline V gene has CDR1 MDHEN and CDR2 SYDVKM. Every isolated RNA sample was fully reverse transcribed, so sequencing captured expressed TCRB transcripts. The assay was immunoSEQ multiplex PCR, and TCRdb's table has in-frame clones only and misses some. The table shows a few hundred thousand clones, with approximately 28% occurring only once. V is TRBV28 and J is TRBJ1-1; TRBD1 might be the D (5 bases). This clonotype was obtained from a man between 18 and 35 years old in good health. The specimen was naive CD4+ T cells from blood. For the CDR3, the DNA is TGTGCCAGCAGTTCAGGGCCCTTAAACACTGAAGCTTTCTTT. Translated, it gives CASSSGPLNTEAFF.